This TCR beta chain was observed in a study of control samples from healthy donors and cancer patients. Germline V CDR1 and CDR2: LGHDT, YNNKEL (reference sequence). The CDR3 is 14 amino acids. Trimming removed 5 bases from V and 7 bases from J, with 17 bases in between. TCRdb's table, derived via immunoSEQ multiplex PCR, lists solely in-frame clones and lacks some. The table shows fewer than 120,000 clones, with approximately 87% occurring only once. Sequenced material: PBMCs. V gene TRBV3-1 (or the pseudogene TRBV3-2) combines with J gene TRBJ1-2; D is perhaps TRBD1 (5 bases). The TCR was taken from a woman in her sixties or seventies with lung cancer. CDR3: CASSFRDQAGGYTF. Here the CDR3 DNA reads TGTGCCAGCAGCTTCCGGGACCAGGCTGGTGGCTACACCTTC.